Each of the 21 T cell receptor beta chains below was sequenced from the same sample in a study of control samples from healthy donors and cancer patients. TCRdb's copy holds only in-frame clones and misses some; the assay was immunoSEQ multiplex PCR. The sample yields around 140,000 clones, about 91% seen once. What was sequenced was blood. Receptor source: a man aged 25 to 40 in good health.

This clone has more than one count but fewer than ten. The chain has TRBV6-1 and TRBJ2-2; 9 bases are shared with TRBD1. J lost 4 bases, V lost 0 bases, and 6 bases had no gene match. CDR1 is MNHNS and CDR2 is SASEGT in the germline V gene. The CDR3 is 17 residues long. CDR3 sequence: CASSEATGGFSTGELFF. The DNA of the CDR3 is TGTGCCAGCAGTGAAGCAACAGGGGGCTTTAGCACCGGGGAGCTGTTTTTT.

This clone appeared a single time. The genes are TRBV5-1 and TRBJ1-1; D uncertain. The CDR3 has 13 amino acids. Germline V gene lookup returns CDR1 SGHRS and CDR2 YFSETQ. V was pared by 4 bases and J by 2 bases, with 9 bases between. The chain's CDR3 is CASSVGINTEAFF. The CDR3 nucleotides read TGCGCCAGCAGCGTGGGAATTAACACTGAAGCTTTCTTT.

The chain is built from TRBV5-1 and TRBJ1-6; 7 nucleotides align to TRBD1. Germline CDR1 is SGHRS and CDR2 is YFSETQ. Germline trimming cut 5 bases from V and 0 bases from J; bases unmatched to any gene: 5. CDR3 size: 16 residues. The CDR3 protein is CASSGQESSYNSPLHF. CDR3 DNA sequence: TGCGCCAGCAGTGGACAGGAAAGCTCCTATAATTCACCCCTCCACTTT.

This chain connects TRBV3-1 (or the pseudogene TRBV3-2) to TRBJ2-3; no clear D. With 8 bases removed from V and 4 bases from J, the gap between germline ends came to 10 bases. This CDR3 is built from 12 residues. The germline gives CDR1 LGHDT, CDR2 YNNKEL (reference sequence). The CDR3 protein is CASADSPDTQYF. CDR3 bases: TGTGCCAGCGCGGATTCCCCAGATACGCAGTATTTT.

The rearrangement joins TRBV6-6 to TRBJ2-1; possibly TRBD2 for D (5 bases). The ends were cut back, 6 bases at V and 1 base at J, with 16 bases in the middle. CDR1 is MNHNY, CDR2 SVGAGI, per germline (reference sequence). The CDR3 covers 16 residues. The CDR3 reads CASSRTTRASYNEQFF. In DNA, the CDR3 is TGTGCCAGCAGCCGGACCACTAGGGCGTCCTACAATGAGCAGTTCTTC.

The chain combines TRBV21-1 with TRBJ1-1; the D segment call TRBD1 is taken from the table without a DNA check. TRBV21-1 counts as a pseudogene. This CDR3 comprises 17 residues. The CDR3 reads CASSAQRSTVLNTEAFF. The CDR3 nucleotides read TGTGCCAGCAGCGCACAACGGTCGACAGTATTGAACACTGAAGCTTTCTTT.

V gene TRBV21-1 combines with J gene TRBJ1-2; the D call of TRBD1 is as the table states it, not checked on the DNA. TRBV21-1 is shown as a pseudogene. This CDR3 comprises 11 residues. CDR3 amino acids: CASLDRDGYTF. CDR3 DNA: TGTGCCAGCCTAGACAGGGATGGCTACACCTTC.

The gene calls are TRBV20-1 and TRBJ1-1; no clear D. This CDR3 region has 10 residues. CDR1 is DFQATT, CDR2 SNEGSKA, per germline (reference sequence). V shed 6 bases and J shed 7 bases, with 9 bases lying between them. The CDR3 region is CSAQQDEAFF. The CDR3 DNA is TGCAGTGCGCAACAAGATGAAGCTTTCTTT.

The gene calls are TRBV7-9 and TRBJ2-3; TRBD2 agrees at 8 bases. The CDR3 covers 16 residues. The V gene end was trimmed by 5 bases and the J gene end by 2 bases; junction bases not matched to a gene: 9. Germline V gene data show CDR1 as SEHNR and CDR2 as FQNEAQ (reference sequence). The CDR3 DNA reads as TGTGCCAGCAGCCCCCAGGCGGGGGGCGACACAGATACGCAGTATTTT. Its protein product is CASSPQAGGDTDTQYF.

The rearrangement links TRBV19 to TRBJ1-1; the D gene is possibly TRBD1 (5 bases). The length of the CDR3 is 15 residues. Germline CDR1 reads LNHDA; CDR2 reads SQIVND (reference sequence). Trimming shortened V by 0 bases and J by 1 base, and 9 bases separated the two germline ends. CDR3 sequence (DNA): TGTGCCAGTAGTATAGAGCAGGGTGCGAACACTGAAGCTTTCTTT. Residues: CASSIEQGANTEAFF.

The chain recombines TRBV19 with TRBJ1-5; 11 bases are a match to TRBD1. Germline lookup yields CDR1 LNHDA and CDR2 SQIVND (reference sequence). The CDR3 length is 16 residues. V lost 10 bases to trimming and J lost 6 bases; unmatched junction nucleotides: 14. The CDR3 DNA follows: TGTGCCACCGTTCGAACTGGGACAGGGGGAGTTCAGCCCCAGCATTTT. Translation gives CATVRTGTGGVQPQHF.

V is TRBV9 and J is TRBJ2-7; perhaps D is TRBD1 or TRBD2 (5 bases each). V lost 0 bases to trimming and J lost 4 bases, with 11 bases between them. Germline-derived CDR1 and CDR2 are SGDLS and YYNGEE. The CDR3 loop spans 14 amino acids. The CDR3 DNA is TGTGCCAGCAGCGTAGGAGAGGGGTCGTACGAGCAGTACTTC. This sequence encodes CASSVGEGSYEQYF.

The genes are TRBV27 and TRBJ1-4; 7 bases agree with TRBD1. J was trimmed by 2 bases and V by 6 bases; bases with no gene match: 9. Germline CDR1 MNHEY, CDR2 SMNVEV (reference sequence). The CDR3 loop spans 16 amino acids. This CDR3 reads CASSTTGVRTNEKLFF. The CDR3 DNA follows: TGTGCCAGCAGCACTACAGGGGTGAGGACTAATGAAAAACTGTTTTTT.

The CDR3 here is CASSLALDGYTF. CDR3 coding DNA: TGCGCCAGCAGCTTGGCCCTAGATGGCTACACCTTC. V usage is TRBV5-1 and J usage is TRBJ1-2, with D unresolved. The length of the CDR3 is 12 residues. CDR1 and CDR2 (germline): SGHRS, YFSETQ. The V end was cut by 0 bases, the J end by 6 bases, with 6 bases between.

The chain joins TRBV11-2 to TRBJ2-1, with D uncertain. CDR1 is SGHAT and CDR2 is FQNNGV in the germline V gene. CDR3 size: 15 residues. V was cut by 5 bases and J by 7 bases, with 18 bases left in between. The CDR3 DNA reads TGTGCCAGCAGCGGCGCCTTGGTTCCCCCGAATGAGCAGTTCTTC. It codes for CASSGALVPPNEQFF.

This clone appeared a single time. The V and J genes are TRBV19 and TRBJ1-2; the match to TRBD1 covers 7 bases. The length of the CDR3 is 16 residues. The ends lost 3 bases at V and 0 bases at J; junction bases unmatched: 7. Germline CDR1 and CDR2: LNHDA and SQIVND (reference sequence). CDR3: CASSIFPGQTNYGYTF. The CDR3 nucleotides read TGTGCCAGTAGTATTTTCCCGGGACAGACTAACTATGGCTACACCTTC.

This clone was picked up one time. V usage is TRBV18 and J usage is TRBJ2-3, with 13 nucleotides matching TRBD2. Germline V CDR1 and CDR2: KGHSH, LQKENI. Trimming took 0 bases from V and 4 from J; bases not matched to a gene: 7. CDR3 length: 18 amino acids. The CDR3 coding sequence is TGTGCCAGCTCACCACCAACTAGCGGGGGGGCCGGCGCAGATACGCAGTATTTT. Protein: CASSPPTSGGAGADTQYF.

The J gene is TRBJ2-1, the V gene TRBV9; 7 nucleotides match TRBD2. V shed 4 bases, J shed 4 bases, and the junction held 5 bases outside the gene matches. The CDR3 has 14 amino acids. Germline V lookup: CDR1 SGDLS, CDR2 YYNGEE. The DNA of the CDR3 is TGTGCCAGCAGCTCCCGGACTAGTTACAATGAGCAGTTCTTC. It yields the protein CASSSRTSYNEQFF.

V usage is TRBV19 and J usage is TRBJ1-5, with a possible D match to TRBD1 (6 bases). The CDR3 is made up of 15 amino acids. Germline assignment: CDR1 LNHDA and CDR2 SQIVND (reference sequence). V was trimmed by 6 bases and J by 0 bases, leaving 12 bases between them. CDR3 DNA sequence: TGTGCCAGTAGAACAGGGCCTACTAGCAATCAGCCCCAGCATTTT. It translates to CASRTGPTSNQPQHF.

This chain joins TRBV6-6 and TRBJ2-2; 8 positions match TRBD2. The CDR3 covers 15 residues. V dropped 6 bases and J dropped 3; count of bases not matched to a gene: 6. From germline, CDR1 is MNHNY and CDR2 SVGAGI (reference sequence). Here the CDR3 DNA reads TGTGCCAGCAGCCTCTGGCGGGGGGACACCGGGGAGCTGTTTTTT. It encodes CASSLWRGDTGELFF.

The CDR3 protein is CASLNPPYGYTF. The CDR3 bases are TGTGCCAGCTTAAATCCCCCCTATGGCTACACCTTC. The V call is TRBV28, the J call TRBJ1-2; D unclear. With 8 bases removed from V and 4 bases from J, the gap between germline ends came to 11 bases. From germline, CDR1 is MDHEN and CDR2 SYDVKM. The CDR3 spans 12 residues.